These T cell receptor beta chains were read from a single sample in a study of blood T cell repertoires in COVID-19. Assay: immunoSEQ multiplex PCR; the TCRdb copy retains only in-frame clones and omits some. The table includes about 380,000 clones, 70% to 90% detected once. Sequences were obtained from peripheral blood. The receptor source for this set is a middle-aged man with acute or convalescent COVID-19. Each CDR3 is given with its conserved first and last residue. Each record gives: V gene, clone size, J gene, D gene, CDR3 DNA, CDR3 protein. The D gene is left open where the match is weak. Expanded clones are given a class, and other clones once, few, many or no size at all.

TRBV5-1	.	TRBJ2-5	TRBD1	TGCGCCAGCAGCCTGGACGGGACAGGGGGTCATCCAGAGACCCAGTACTTC	CASSLDGTGGHPETQYF
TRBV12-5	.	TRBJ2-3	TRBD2	TGTGCTAGTGGTTTTGGGACTAGCGGGACAGATACGCAGTATTTT	CASGFGTSGTDTQYF
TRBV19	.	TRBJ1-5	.	TGTGCCAGTACGGGAGGGGCCGGAGCCGTGAGCAATCAGCCCCAGCATTTT	CASTGGAGAVSNQPQHF
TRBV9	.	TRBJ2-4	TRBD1	TGTGCCAGCAGACAACCGGGACAGGGATCCAAAAACATTCAGTACTTC	CASRQPGQGSKNIQYF
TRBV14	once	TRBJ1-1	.	TGTGCTTCGTCTCGTCGCCCTAACTTTAACACTGAAGCTTTCTTT	CASSRRPNFNTEAFF
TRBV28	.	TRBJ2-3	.	TGTGCCAGCAGTTTAGGAGGGAGCCGGACAGATACGCAGTATTTT	CASSLGGSRTDTQYF
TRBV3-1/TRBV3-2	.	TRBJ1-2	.	TGTGCCAGCAGTCACAGGGAATTTGGTAATGGCTACACCTTC	CASSHREFGNGYTF
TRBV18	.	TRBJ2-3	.	TGTGCCAGCTCACTCAACGGGGGGCGCACAGATACGCAGTATTTT	CASSLNGGRTDTQYF
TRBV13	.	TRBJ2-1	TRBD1	TGTGCCAGCAGCTCTCCGGGGACAGCTATCCCTAATGAGCAGTTCTTC	CASSSPGTAIPNEQFF
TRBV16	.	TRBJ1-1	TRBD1	TGTGCCAGCAGCCCCGGGGACAGGGGCGCGACTGAAGCTTTCTTT	CASSPGDRGATEAFF
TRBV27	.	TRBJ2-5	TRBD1	TGTGCCAACTGGGACAGGGGAGAGACCCAGTACTTC	CANWDRGETQYF